The 13 T cell receptor beta chains reported below all come from one sample, sequenced in a study of control samples from healthy donors and cancer patients. This table comes from immunoSEQ multiplex PCR, and its TCRdb copy is limited to in-frame clones, with some not included. The sample records roughly 120,000 clones, around nine tenths being singletons. The sequencing input was blood. The source of these receptors is a man under 40 in good health.

The rearrangement uses TRBV11-3 and TRBJ2-5, with D possibly being TRBD1 or TRBD2 (5 bases each). Per germline, CDR1 SGHNT and CDR2 YENEEA. V gave up 2 bases and J gave up 1 base, with 8 bases separating them. This CDR3 is 14 amino acids long. CDR3 amino acids: CASSLIGTQETQYF. The CDR3 region has the DNA TGTGCCAGCAGCTTAATTGGGACCCAAGAGACCCAGTACTTC.

The J gene is TRBJ2-3, the V gene TRBV7-3, with TRBD1 identical over 11 bases. Germline CDR1 reads SGHTA; CDR2 reads FQGTGA. The length of the CDR3 is 14 residues. After removal of 5 bases from V and 4 bases from J, the junction contained 2 bases not matched to a gene. For the CDR3, the DNA is TGTGCCAGCAGCAGGACAGGGGGCGCAGATACGCAGTATTTT. Translated: CASSRTGGADTQYF.

The table lists this clone with a count of one. V is TRBV11-2 and J is TRBJ1-5; D is possibly TRBD1 (6 bases). V was clipped by 0 bases and J by 4 bases, with 10 bases between them. Germline loops: CDR1 SGHAT, CDR2 FQNNGV. The CDR3 runs to 15 residues. CDR3 residues: CASSLDSGVNQPQHF. The CDR3 bases are TGTGCCAGCAGCTTAGACTCAGGGGTTAATCAGCCCCAGCATTTT.

The chain recombines TRBV18 with TRBJ2-7; D remains unclear. The CDR3 contains 14 residues. V was trimmed by 3 bases and J by 1 base, leaving 10 bases between them. Germline V lookup: CDR1 KGHSH, CDR2 LQKENI. The chain's CDR3 is CASSPPANSYEQYF. Written as DNA, the CDR3 is TGTGCCAGCTCACCCCCAGCTAATTCCTACGAGCAGTACTTC.

V gene TRBV4-1 combines with J gene TRBJ1-1; D gene ambiguous. The CDR3 runs 14 residues. Germline V CDR1 and CDR2: MGHRA, YSYEKL. Trimming shortened V by 1 base and J by 4 bases, and 10 bases separated the two germline ends. The CDR3 region has the DNA TGCGCCAGCAGCCAAGCCCCCACGAGCACTGAAGCTTTCTTT. Residues: CASSQAPTSTEAFF.

The CDR3 reads CASSPWGNQETQYF. DNA for the CDR3: TGTGCCAGCAGCCCGTGGGGAAACCAAGAGACCCAGTACTTC. V gene TRBV6-5 combines with J gene TRBJ2-5, with no clear D. Germline V gene data show CDR1 as MNHEY and CDR2 as SVGAGI. The CDR3 consists of 14 residues. The V and J ends lost 6 bases and 0 bases respectively, with 11 bases between them.

V and J are TRBV19 and TRBJ2-2; 9 bases agree with TRBD1. V lost 6 bases to trimming and J lost 5 bases; unmatched junction nucleotides: 7. CDR1 is LNHDA and CDR2 is SQIVND in the germline V gene (reference sequence). The CDR3 sequence is 15 residues long. The CDR3 coding sequence is TGTGCCAGTAGCCCGACAGGGGGAAGGACCGGGGAGCTGTTTTTT. Protein product: CASSPTGGRTGELFF. The full variable domain, with the rest looked up from reference TRBV19 and TRBJ2-2, is DGGITQSPKYLFRKEGQNVTLSCEQNLNHDAMYWYRQDPGQGLRLIYYSQIVNDFQKGDIAEGYSVSREKKESFPLTVTSAQKNPTAFYLCASSPTGGRTGELFFGEGSRLTVL.

The gene calls are TRBV2 and TRBJ2-7, with D uncertain. The CDR3 spans 11 residues. The germline V gene has CDR1 SNHLY and CDR2 FYNNEI. V lost 6 bases to trimming and J lost 6 bases, with 9 bases between them. In DNA form, the CDR3 reads TGTGCCAGCAGCGGTCTGAGCGAGCAGTACTTC. Translating gives CASSGLSEQYF.

This clone was seen only a few times. CDR3 in amino acids: CASSQTTGNTEAFF. CDR3 coding DNA: TGTGCCAGCAGCCAGACGACAGGGAACACTGAAGCTTTCTTT. V usage is TRBV3-1 (or the pseudogene TRBV3-2) and J usage is TRBJ1-1; maybe TRBD1 (6 bases). This CDR3 is built from 14 residues. CDR1 is LGHDT and CDR2 is YNNKEL in the germline V gene (reference sequence). The V end lost 3 bases, the J end lost 1 base, and 9 bases lay between the germline ends.

This rearrangement joins TRBV18 to TRBJ2-7; D is unclear. CDR1 and CDR2 (germline): KGHSH, LQKENI. CDR3 size: 15 residues. Trimming took off 0 bases at V and 5 bases at J, with 14 bases between the two ends. The CDR3 DNA reads as TGTGCCAGCTCACCACCGAATAGGGTTGTTAACGAGCAGTACTTC. It specifies CASSPPNRVVNEQYF.

The chain carries TRBV24-1 and TRBJ1-5; 7 positions agree with TRBD1. Germline CDR1 is KGHDR and CDR2 is SFDVKD. Trimming removed 4 bases from V and 9 bases from J; junction bases left unmatched: 11. The CDR3 is 15 amino acids. The CDR3: CATSDRDRDQGPQHF. The CDR3 nucleotides are TGTGCCACCAGTGACCGCGACAGGGATCAGGGGCCCCAGCATTTT.

The chain couples TRBV7-2 to TRBJ1-1; possible D gene TRBD1, 5 bases. This CDR3 has 15 residues. The germline V gene encodes CDR1 SGHTA and CDR2 FQGNSA. V was cut by 5 bases and J by 6 bases, with 19 bases left in between. DNA for the CDR3: TGTGCCAGCAGCCCCAGAGCCCCCAGGGACCCTGAAGCTTTCTTT. As protein: CASSPRAPRDPEAFF.

This clone was counted between two and nine times. CDR3 protein: CASTTFRDREEEKLFF. The CDR3 DNA is TGTGCCAGTACCACCTTCCGGGACAGGGAAGAAGAAAAACTGTTTTTT. V is TRBV19 and J is TRBJ1-4, with 9 bases identical to TRBD1. V lost 7 bases to trimming and J lost 8 bases; unmatched junction nucleotides: 14. Germline CDR1 and CDR2: LNHDA and SQIVND (reference sequence). CDR3 size: 16 residues.